These 22 T cell receptor beta chains were all obtained from the same sample, sequenced in a study of cytomegalovirus exposure and HLA in healthy donors (TCRdb year 2017). The method was the immunoSEQ multiplex PCR assay. A mixture of 60 forward primers for TCR Vbeta segments and 13 reverse primers for TCR Jbeta segments was used in the multiplex PCR. What TCRdb holds here is the immuneACCESS table cut down to in-frame rearrangements. Part of the clones is not present; checked against another copy, under half of the missing clones reflect an unresolved V gene, and the others are unexplained. The sample table lists 200,000 to 250,000 clones, more than 75% of them with a count of one. The top ten constitute roughly 1.3% of the sample. Sequencing was done on a sample of PBMCs. Receptor source: a human donor in good health.

The gene calls are TRBV18 and TRBJ2-3; D is uncertain. CDR1 and CDR2 (germline): KGHSH, LQKENI. The V end was cut by 2 bases, the J end by 11 bases, with 14 bases between. The length of the CDR3 is 13 residues. The CDR3: CASSPWADPRQYF. For the CDR3, the DNA is TGTGCCAGCTCACCATGGGCCGACCCCAGGCAGTATTTT.

This chain connects TRBV6-6 to TRBJ1-1, with no clear D. The CDR3 length is 12 residues. Germline loops: CDR1 MNHNY, CDR2 SVGAGI (reference sequence). V lost 0 bases, J lost 10 bases, and 9 bases lay in between. CDR3 in DNA: TGTGCCAGCAGTTACTCGAATGGGCGAGCTTTCTTT. It codes for CASSYSNGRAFF.

This chain joins TRBV30 and TRBJ2-2; 12 bases fit TRBD2. Germline V lookup: CDR1 GTSNPN, CDR2 SVGIG (reference sequence). Trimming took 0 bases from V and 3 from J; bases not matched to a gene: 8. The CDR3 is made up of 18 amino acids. The CDR3 loop reads CAWSVISSGRAYTGELFF. In DNA, the CDR3 is TGTGCCTGGAGTGTAATTTCTAGCGGGAGGGCTTACACCGGGGAGCTGTTTTTT. Variable domain in full (rest from reference TRBV30 and TRBJ2-2): SQTIHQWPATLVQPVGSPLSLECTVEGTSNPNLYWYRQAAGRGLQLLFYSVGIGQISSEVPQNLSASRPQDRQFILSSKKLLLSDSGFYLCAWSVISSGRAYTGELFFGEGSRLTVL.

The rearrangement links TRBV2 to TRBJ1-1; D possibly corresponds to TRBD1 (5 bases). Looked up from germline, CDR1 is SNHLY and CDR2 is FYNNEI. This CDR3 contains 14 residues. The V end was cut by 8 bases, the J end by 0 bases, with 13 bases between. DNA for the CDR3: TGTGCCAGCGGCCTGGGGCGGATGAACACTGAAGCTTTCTTT. Its protein product is CASGLGRMNTEAFF. Filled out from reference TRBV2 and TRBJ1-1, the complete variable domain reads EPEVTQTPSHQVTQMGQEVILRCVPISNHLYFYWYRQILGQKVEFLVSFYNNEISEKSEIFDDQFSVERPDGSNFTLKIRSTKLEDSAMYFCASGLGRMNTEAFFGQGTRLTVV.

This sequence joins TRBV6-1 and TRBJ2-5; D is perhaps TRBD2 (6 bases). Gene TRBJ2-7 matches the end of the DNA better, so the J call may be wrong. Germline lookup yields CDR1 MNHNS and CDR2 SASEGT. The CDR3 is made up of 14 amino acids. The CDR3 loop is CASSEVSLEGEQYF. CDR3 DNA: TGTGCCAGCAGTGAAGTAAGCTTGGAGGGCGAGCAGTACTTC.

The chain recombines TRBV7-6 with TRBJ2-7, with TRBD2 as a possible D gene (5 bases). V lost 5 bases, J lost 7 bases, and 15 bases lay in between. The germline V gene encodes CDR1 SGHVS and CDR2 FNYEAQ. The CDR3 totals 13 residues. The CDR3 DNA reads TGTGCCAGCAGCATGGGAGCGGCGCGGGAGCAGTACTTC. Its protein product is CASSMGAAREQYF.

This clone was seen once. The CDR3 DNA sequence: TGCGCCAGCAGCCAAGATGACGAGCAGGGGGGCGCGGAGTACTTC. Its protein is CASSQDDEQGGAEYF. The gene calls are TRBV4-3 and TRBJ2-7; D perhaps matches TRBD1 (7 bases). Per the germline V gene, CDR1 is LGHNA and CDR2 is YSLEER. The CDR3 length is 15 residues. Trimming stripped 0 bases from V and 11 bases from J, with 20 bases between.

Comment on this clone: A junction boundary mismatches the germline segment, possibly from a read error. V and J are TRBV7-9 and TRBJ2-5; 10 positions agree with TRBD1. The CDR3 has 18 amino acids. Germline loops: CDR1 SEHNR, CDR2 FQNEAQ (reference sequence). CDR3 region: CSSSSSEGTGDPQETQYF. For the CDR3, the DNA is TGTTCCAGCAGCTCCTCCGAAGGGACAGGGGACCCCCAAGAGACCCAGTACTTC.

Remarks on this clone: The DNA is left out, because the CDR3 cannot be placed on it with certainty; the CDR3 is given as TCRdb lists it. This chain joins TRBV6-5 and TRBJ1-1. The germline V gene has CDR1 MNHEY and CDR2 SVGAGI. The CDR3 is 15 residues long, counting both termini. The chain's CDR3 is CASSSSGGGVTEAFF.

V is TRBV6-4 and J is TRBJ2-7; 9 bases are a match to TRBD1. CDR1 MRHNA and CDR2 SNTAGT come from the germline V gene. Trimming cost V 3 bases and J 5 bases; bases outside gene matches: 17. This CDR3 comprises 18 residues. CDR3: CASSDPARRTGGGHEQYF. The DNA for the CDR3 is TGTGCCAGCAGTGATCCGGCCCGTCGAACAGGGGGCGGACACGAGCAGTACTTC.

The chain couples TRBV6-6 to TRBJ1-2, with 9 bases identical to TRBD1. The CDR3 has 13 amino acids. V was clipped by 6 bases and J by 6 bases; unmatched bases: 5. Germline V gene data show CDR1 as MNHNY and CDR2 as SVGAGI (reference sequence). This CDR3 is CASRLGQGNGYTF. The CDR3 DNA follows: TGTGCCAGCAGACTGGGACAGGGAAATGGCTACACCTTC.

V is TRBV4-2 and J is TRBJ2-3, with D possibly matching TRBD2 (6 bases). The CDR3 sequence is 16 residues long. The V gene lost 1 base and the J gene lost 2 bases, with 13 bases spanning the gap. Germline assignment: CDR1 LGHNA and CDR2 YNFKEQ. CDR3 sequence (DNA): TGTGCCAGCAGCCAAGTACGCGCGGGAATCACAGATACGCAGTATTTT. Its translation: CASSQVRAGITDTQYF.

The chain employs TRBV27 and TRBJ2-7, with D perhaps matching TRBD2 (5 bases). Germline V gene sequence: CDR1 MNHEY, CDR2 SMNVEV (reference sequence). The CDR3 covers 15 residues. V lost 0 bases and J 1 base, leaving 10 bases between the germline ends. CDR3 region: CASSLSEGSSYEQYF. The CDR3 DNA is TGTGCCAGCAGTTTATCAGAGGGATCGTCCTACGAGCAGTACTTC.

DNA for the CDR3: TGTGCCAGCAGTTACGGCGGGGGCCTATCGTACGAGCAGTACTTC. Encoded protein: CASSYGGGLSYEQYF. The V call is TRBV6-6, the J call TRBJ2-7; perhaps TRBD2 as D (7 bases). This CDR3 spans 15 amino acids. Germline V lookup: CDR1 MNHNY, CDR2 SVGAGI (reference sequence). The V end was cut by 2 bases, the J end by 4 bases, with 15 bases between.

The chain recombines TRBV7-9 with TRBJ1-1; D gene ambiguous. CDR3 length: 15 amino acids. From germline, CDR1 is SEHNR and CDR2 FQNEAQ (reference sequence). Between the trimmed V and J ends, which lost 2 bases and 2 bases, there was a span of 12 bases. The CDR3 nucleotides are TGTGCCAGCAGCTTAATGTCATCCAGAAACACTGAAGCTTTCTTT. Its translation is CASSLMSSRNTEAFF.

This chain joins TRBV2 and TRBJ2-1; 7 bases are a match to TRBD2. Germline-derived CDR1 and CDR2 are SNHLY and FYNNEI. Trimming took 2 bases from V and 4 from J; bases not matched to a gene: 5. The CDR3 runs 15 residues. The CDR3 DNA follows: TGTGCCAGCAGTGAAAGGACTAGTAGATACAATGAGCAGTTCTTC. Translated: CASSERTSRYNEQFF.

Only one count was recorded for this clone. The chain is built from TRBV28 and TRBJ2-7; 10 bases are a match to TRBD1. Trimming at V came to 5 bases and at J to 3 bases, leaving 4 bases not matched to a gene. This CDR3 is 14 amino acids long. In germline, CDR1 is MDHEN, CDR2 SYDVKM. CDR3 region: CASSTGDRGYEQYF. The DNA for the CDR3 is TGTGCCAGCAGTACGGGGGACAGGGGCTACGAGCAGTACTTC.

J is TRBJ2-1 and V is TRBV4-2, with 9 bases matching TRBD2. There are 19 residues in the CDR3. CDR1 LGHNA and CDR2 YNFKEQ come from the germline V gene. J gave up 7 bases and V 1 base, and 17 bases lay outside the gene matches. CDR3 region: CASSQVSGSPRCDGNEQFF. CDR3 sequence (DNA): TGTGCCAGCAGCCAAGTTAGCGGGAGCCCTCGGTGTGATGGAAATGAGCAGTTCTTC.

The chain recombines TRBV13 with TRBJ2-2; 8 bases line up with TRBD2. The junction had 1 base not matched to a gene; V was cut back by 4 bases and J by 6 bases. CDR1 and CDR2 (germline): PRHDT, FYEKMQ (reference sequence). This CDR3 has 13 residues. The CDR3 region has the DNA TGTGCCAGCAGCTCCGGGGGGGCCGGGGAGCTGTTTTTT. It codes for CASSSGGAGELFF. Drawing the rest from reference TRBV13 and TRBJ2-2, the complete variable domain is AAGVIQSPRHLIKEKRETATLKCYPIPRHDTVYWYQQGPGQDPQFLISFYEKMQSDKGSIPDRFSAQQFSDYHSELNMSSLELGDSALYFCASSSGGAGELFFGEGSRLTVL.

The genes are TRBV4-2 and TRBJ2-5, with 8 nucleotides matching TRBD1. The length of the CDR3 is 13 residues. J lost 2 bases, V lost 10 bases, and 6 bases had no gene match. Looked up from germline, CDR1 is LGHNA and CDR2 is YNFKEQ. The CDR3 DNA sequence: TGTGCCACCGCAGGGGGCGCGCAAGAGACCCAGTACTTC. It specifies CATAGGAQETQYF.

The J gene is TRBJ2-1, the V gene TRBV19, with 8 positions matching TRBD2. V was pared by 3 bases and J by 4 bases, with 5 bases of the junction left unmatched. This CDR3 is built from 15 residues. The V gene's germline CDR1 is LNHDA and CDR2 SQIVND (reference sequence). CDR3: CASSILREGYNEQFF. The CDR3 DNA reads TGTGCCAGTAGTATCTTACGGGAGGGGTACAATGAGCAGTTCTTC.

The chain recombines TRBV5-1 with TRBJ1-1, with TRBD1 matching over 8 bases. CDR3 size: 15 residues. Germline V lookup: CDR1 SGHRS, CDR2 YFSETQ. Trimming removed 4 bases from V and 0 bases from J; junction bases left unmatched: 5. The CDR3 reads CASSGGQGVNTEAFF. The CDR3 DNA follows: TGCGCCAGCAGCGGAGGACAGGGCGTGAACACTGAAGCTTTCTTT.